Listed below are T cell receptor beta chains from one sample, sequenced in a study of CD8 T cells in ankylosing spondylitis. TCRdb recomputed calls from the 5' RACE reads with MiXCR, one row per CDR3 protein. The repertoire includes some 840,000 distinct CDR3 sequences, about an eighth of them detected once, and 0.51% sits in the top ten. Sequencing was carried out using blood, either unsorted or a sorted T cell fraction (not recorded which). The receptors come from a male donor with ankylosing spondylitis. Each CDR3 is given with its conserved first and last residue. D genes are given only for firm matches. The size entry is marked missing in some rows and otherwise reads once, few, many or a size class.

CDR3,DNA,J,V,D,size
CASTHGGAGIGEQFF,TGTGCCAGCACCCACGGAGGAGCGGGAATTGGTGAGCAGTTCTTC,TRBJ2-1,TRBV3-1,TRBD2,.
CSASITGDIDEQYF,TGCAGTGCTAGTATTACAGGGGATATCGACGAGCAGTACTTC,TRBJ2-7,TRBV20-1,TRBD1,.
CASSLATGMTDTQYF,TGTGCCAGCTCCCTCGCCACAGGGATGACAGATACGCAGTATTTT,TRBJ2-3,TRBV7-9,.,few
CSARIPPTRGAGELFF,TGCAGTGCTAGGATCCCACCCACTCGAGGGGCCGGGGAGCTGTTTTTT,TRBJ2-2,TRBV20-1,.,many
CASSATTYNEQFF,TGTGCCAGCAGCGCGACTACCTACAATGAGCAGTTCTTC,TRBJ2-1,TRBV9,.,.
CASSVGTWGTDTQYF,TGTGCCAGCAGCGTAGGGACGTGGGGCACAGATACGCAGTATTTT,TRBJ2-3,TRBV9,.,.
CSANGPGSQETQYF,TGCAGTGCCAATGGACCGGGATCCCAAGAGACCCAGTACTTC,TRBJ2-5,TRBV20-1,.,few
CASSHDRVDTEAFF,TGTGCCAGCAGCCACGATAGGGTAGACACTGAAGCTTTCTTT,TRBJ1-1,TRBV7-2,.,.
CASSLGPWGTGNSPLHF,TGTGCCAGCAGCTTAGGACCGTGGGGGACAGGCAATTCACCCCTCCACTTT,TRBJ1-6,TRBV7-2,TRBD1,.
CSASYRQNIQYF,TGCAGTGCTAGTTACCGGCAAAACATTCAGTACTTC,TRBJ2-4,TRBV20-1,.,.
CASNEGPSGAYNEQFF,TGTGCCAGCAATGAGGGGCCTAGCGGGGCCTACAATGAGCAGTTCTTC,TRBJ2-1,TRBV28,TRBD2,many
CASSFRDRGLGSSYEQYF,TGTGCCAGCAGCTTTCGGGACAGGGGACTAGGTAGCTCCTACGAGCAGTACTTC,TRBJ2-7,TRBV11-2,TRBD1,many
CASRAHSNTEAFF,TGTGCCAGCAGGGCCCACTCTAACACTGAAGCTTTCTTT,TRBJ1-1,TRBV6-1,.,.